This T cell receptor (beta chain) was recovered during a study of post-analysis software for immune sequencing data. Details on this clonotype: Its cognate antigen is unknown.

TCR beta cDNA libraries included unique molecular identifiers. TCRdb used MiXCR to reprocess the PCR reads, holding one entry per CDR3 protein. The sample has 430,000 or so distinct CDR3 sequences; over 30% are singletons. Study results and caveats: Those with multiple sclerosis, the patient group, showed significantly lower normalized Chao1 diversity than controls.

This sequence originates from a girl aged 2-10 years with multiple sclerosis. Specimen: blood.

The CDR3 DNA is TGTGCCAGCAGTTTAGCGGACAGGTCCGAGCAGTACTTC. This translates into CASSLADRSEQYF. This sequence joins TRBV12-3 or TRBV12-4 and TRBJ2-7; 7 bases are a match to TRBD1. The CDR3 is 13 residues long. Unmatched junction bases numbered 2, after V lost 0 bases and J lost 6 bases.